This TCR beta chain comes out of a study of shared clonotypes between healthy human individuals. The germline V and J ends were trimmed by 0 bases and 4 bases, with 18 bases remaining between them. Looked up from germline, CDR1 is SGHKS and CDR2 is YYEKEE (reference sequence). This CDR3 has 17 residues. Libraries were prepared by immunoSEQ multiplex PCR; TCRdb keeps only in-frame clonotypes and omits some of them. This sample carries 2 million to 3 million clones, 93% of them seen once, and the ten largest clones take 0.35% to 0.45%. What was sequenced was naive CD4+ T cells from PBMCs. Subset described: CD45RA+ positively selected. The chain links TRBV5-5 to TRBJ2-3; maybe TRBD2 (5 bases). The origin of this receptor is a man between 18 and 29 years old in good health. Some clones in this sample may be carry-over from other donors' samples. CDR3 sequence (DNA): TGTGCCAGCAGCTTGGAGGGCAACCGGCAGAGGGCAGATACGCAGTATTTT. Amino acids: CASSLEGNRQRADTQYF.